This T cell receptor beta chain was retrieved from a study of T cells after posttransplantation cyclophosphamide. The CDR3 is 17 amino acids. Germline lookup yields CDR1 LNHDA and CDR2 SQIVND (reference sequence). With 3 bases clipped from V and 0 bases from J, the junction kept 5 bases outside the gene matches. TCRdb keeps only in-frame clones here, not all; method: immunoSEQ multiplex PCR. The sample comprises 16,000 or so clones, around 84% of which are singletons, and around 28% rests with the top ten. Sampled 1 year posttransplant, controls received myeloablative marrow transplants, methotrexate and a calcineurin inhibitor.

The clonotype comes from a female patient between 18 and 30 years old who received an allogeneic stem cell transplant from an unrelated donor, was CMV-positive, and had acute and chronic GVHD. Some T cells may possibly be graft donor cells. The chain has TRBV19 and TRBJ1-4; TRBD1 matches at 9 bases. The sample consisted of PBMCs, taken after allogeneic stem cell transplant with calcineurin inhibitor and methotrexate. The CDR3, as DNA: TGTGCCAGTAGTATCGGACAGGGGCCAGCAACTAATGAAAAACTGTTTTTT. It yields the protein CASSIGQGPATNEKLFF.